The 24 T cell receptor beta chains listed next were all sequenced from one sample in a study of patients and donors after allogeneic stem cell transplantation. TCRdb re-called the RT-PCR reads with MiXCR, one entry per CDR3 protein. This sample yields approximately 200,000 distinct CDR3 sequences, of which around 14% are seen a single time; about 9.9% belongs to the top ten. Sequencing used blood, either unsorted or a sorted T cell fraction (not recorded which). The receptors stem from a human donor who was either an allogeneic HSCT recipient or a stem cell or donor lymphocyte infusion donor (not recorded which). It is not recorded whose cells these are; they may come from a transplant donor.

V usage is TRBV18 and J usage is TRBJ2-3, with TRBD2 as a possible D gene (5 bases). The CDR3 consists of 13 residues. Germline V gene lookup returns CDR1 KGHSH and CDR2 LQKENI. V lost 2 bases, J lost 4 bases, and 7 bases lay in between. CDR3 nucleotide sequence: TGTGCCAGCTCACCAGGACTTGCAGATACGCAGTATTTT. Translating gives CASSPGLADTQYF.

The J gene is TRBJ1-3, the V gene TRBV7-9, with D perhaps matching TRBD1 (6 bases). Germline V gene sequence: CDR1 SEHNR, CDR2 FQNEAQ (reference sequence). This CDR3 contains 15 residues. V lost 5 bases to trimming and J lost 3 bases, with 14 bases between them. CDR3 in DNA: TGTGCCAGCAGCCCACAGGGTACGGGTGGAAACACCATATATTTT. This encodes CASSPQGTGGNTIYF. The whole variable domain, filled in from reference TRBV7-9 and TRBJ1-3, reads DTGVSQNPRHKITKRGQNVTFRCDPISEHNRLYWYRQTLGQGPEFLTYFQNEAQLEKSRLLSDRFSAERPKGSFSTLEIQRTEQGDSAMYLCASSPQGTGGNTIYFGEGSWLTVV.

This clonotype was seen a handful of times. The rearrangement links TRBV9 to TRBJ2-3; D could derive from TRBD1 or TRBD2 (5 bases each). This CDR3 is built from 12 residues. Germline V gene sequence: CDR1 SGDLS, CDR2 YYNGEE. Trimming shortened V by 3 bases and J by 8 bases, and 10 bases separated the two germline ends. This chain's CDR3 is CASSGLRGTQYF. The CDR3, as DNA: TGTGCCAGCAGCGGACTGAGGGGTACGCAGTATTTT.

This clonotype was picked up a small number of times. CDR3 in amino acids: CASSFGFSNQPQHF. The CDR3 DNA is TGTGCCAGCAGCTTTGGGTTTAGCAATCAGCCCCAGCATTTT. The chain couples TRBV7-9 to TRBJ1-5; D unclear. The CDR3 extends over 14 amino acids. CDR1 is SEHNR, CDR2 FQNEAQ, per germline (reference sequence). Trimming took off 3 bases at V and 0 bases at J, with 6 bases between the two ends. Combining the CDR3 with reference TRBV7-9 and TRBJ1-5 gives the whole variable domain DTGVSQNPRHKITKRGQNVTFRCDPISEHNRLYWYRQTLGQGPEFLTYFQNEAQLEKSRLLSDRFSAERPKGSFSTLEIQRTEQGDSAMYLCASSFGFSNQPQHFGDGTRLSIL.

DNA of the CDR3: TGTGCCAGCAGCTTGGCGGCGGGGGCTGGGGGAAATGAGCAGTTCTTC. Its translation is CASSLAAGAGGNEQFF. The rearrangement uses TRBV5-4 and TRBJ2-1, with D perhaps matching TRBD2 (7 bases). The germline V and J ends were trimmed by 0 bases and 7 bases, with 17 bases remaining between them. The length of the CDR3 is 16 residues. In germline, CDR1 is SGHNT, CDR2 YYREEE (reference sequence).

This clonotype appeared many times. The V gene is TRBV20-1, the J gene TRBJ1-1, with no clear D. In germline, CDR1 is DFQATT, CDR2 SNEGSKA (reference sequence). The CDR3 length is 13 residues. Trimming took 4 bases from V and 1 from J, leaving 10 bases between them. CDR3 amino acids: CSAIPGPNTEAFF. As DNA, the CDR3 is TGCAGTGCTATCCCCGGACCGAACACTGAAGCTTTCTTT.

This clonotype was seen a handful of times. This chain uses TRBV9 with TRBJ2-5, with TRBD2 matching over 7 bases. Losses at the gene ends were 6 bases for V and 3 bases for J; bases not matched to a gene: 8. The germline gives CDR1 SGDLS, CDR2 YYNGEE. The CDR3 has 14 residues. CDR3 amino acids: CASTLGGFEETQYF. Written as DNA, the CDR3 is TGTGCCAGCACCCTCGGGGGGTTCGAAGAGACCCAGTACTTC.

This clonotype was found a few times. V usage is TRBV11-3 and J usage is TRBJ2-7; TRBD1 is a possible D gene (5 bases). The CDR3 has 14 residues. Germline V gene data show CDR1 as SGHNT and CDR2 as YENEEA. Trimming removed 6 bases from V and 3 bases from J, with 15 bases in between. CDR3 sequence reads: CASSRTRSSYEQYF. CDR3 DNA: TGTGCCAGCAGTCGGACACGTTCCAGCTACGAGCAGTACTTC.

The table lists this clonotype with a few counts. The chain couples TRBV12-3 or TRBV12-4 to TRBJ1-6; a possible D gene is TRBD1 (5 bases). The V and J ends lost 8 bases and 7 bases respectively, with 6 bases between them. CDR3 size: 11 residues. This CDR3 is CASRGNSPLHF. The CDR3 DNA reads as TGTGCCAGCCGGGGGAATTCACCCCTCCACTTT.

The chain carries TRBV6-1 and TRBJ1-3; perhaps TRBD1 as D (5 bases). V was trimmed by 9 bases and J by 0 bases, leaving 12 bases between them. The germline gives CDR1 MNHNS, CDR2 SASEGT. This CDR3 is built from 14 residues. CDR3 DNA sequence: TGTGCCAGTAGACAGACCTCCTCTGGAAACACCATATATTTT. It translates to CASRQTSSGNTIYF.

V gene TRBV7-3 combines with J gene TRBJ2-3; 7 positions match TRBD2. Germline V gives CDR1 SGHTA, CDR2 FQGTGA. CDR3 length: 16 amino acids. J was trimmed by 3 bases and V by 0 bases; bases with no gene match: 6. The chain's CDR3 is CASSLTGGIGTDTQYF. The CDR3 DNA is TGTGCCAGCAGCTTAACGGGGGGGATCGGAACAGATACGCAGTATTTT.

Concerning this clonotype: Being one base from a much bigger clone, this may be a read error. This chain links TRBV24-1 with TRBJ2-5, with no clear D. The length of the CDR3 is 14 residues. Germline CDR1 and CDR2: KGHDR and SFDVKD. CDR3 in DNA: TGTACCACCAGTGCGGCCGAAGATGGGGAGACCCAGTACTTC. Its protein product is CTTSAAEDGETQYF.

This clonotype has ten or more counts. The chain uses TRBV11-1 and TRBJ2-4, with 7 bases fitting TRBD1. Germline CDR1 and CDR2: SGHAT and FQDESV (reference sequence). This CDR3 has 19 amino acids. V shed 0 bases, J shed 2 bases, and the junction held 13 bases outside the gene matches. The CDR3 DNA sequence: TGTGCCAGCAGCTTAGCGTGGGTTAGAGACAGGGTTACCAAAAACATTCAGTACTTC. It yields the protein CASSLAWVRDRVTKNIQYF.

This clonotype was observed a few times. This chain connects TRBV6-4 to TRBJ2-1; the D gene is possibly TRBD2 (6 bases). V lost 2 bases, J lost 1 base, and 9 bases lay in between. Germline assignment: CDR1 MRHNA and CDR2 SNTAGT. This CDR3 has 15 residues. The CDR3 spells CASSDDGGSYNEQFF. CDR3 bases: TGTGCCAGCAGTGACGATGGGGGGTCCTACAATGAGCAGTTCTTC.

V and J are TRBV6-5 and TRBJ2-3, with TRBD2 matching 14 bases. Germline CDR1 and CDR2: MNHEY and SVGAGI. V dropped 4 bases and J dropped 5; count of bases not matched to a gene: 5. The CDR3 has 16 residues. CDR3: CASSSGLAGGRDTQYF. The CDR3 DNA follows: TGTGCCAGCAGTTCCGGACTAGCGGGGGGCCGAGATACGCAGTATTTT.

This clonotype was detected many times. The chain is built from TRBV6-5 and TRBJ1-6; perhaps TRBD1 as D (6 bases). The CDR3 runs to 15 residues. Trimming removed 0 bases from V and 10 bases from J, with 13 bases in between. CDR1 and CDR2 from the germline V gene are MNHEY and SVGAGI. The CDR3 bases are TGTGCCAGCAGTTACTCGGCAGGGGCTGGCTCACCCCTCCACTTT. The encoded protein is CASSYSAGAGSPLHF.

This clonotype has a handful of counts. This rearrangement joins TRBV29-1 to TRBJ1-2; D unresolved. V lost 6 bases and J lost 6, with 11 bases in between. CDR1 and CDR2 (germline): SQVTM, ANQGSEA. This CDR3 region has 11 residues. The CDR3 protein is CSVRKGDGYTF. In DNA form, the CDR3 reads TGCAGCGTCCGGAAGGGAGATGGCTACACCTTC.

This clonotype was seen just once. V and J are TRBV6-1 and TRBJ2-5; a weak D match, TRBD2 (5 bases). The CDR3 consists of 14 residues. In germline, CDR1 is MNHNS, CDR2 SASEGT. V lost 6 bases and J lost 3, with 14 bases in between. The CDR3 here is CASSHGVAEETQYF. Written as DNA, the CDR3 is TGTGCCAGCAGCCACGGGGTGGCGGAAGAGACCCAGTACTTC.

For the CDR3, the DNA is TGTGCCAGTAGTCGGGGGGGACGGCGTGAAAAACTGTTTTTT. Its protein product is CASSRGGRREKLFF. This chain joins TRBV19 and TRBJ1-4; the D gene is possibly TRBD1 (5 bases). With 5 bases removed from V and 7 bases from J, the gap between germline ends came to 14 bases. Germline CDR1 is LNHDA and CDR2 is SQIVND (reference sequence). CDR3 length: 14 amino acids.

This chain connects TRBV5-1 to TRBJ2-7, with 11 nucleotides matching TRBD1. Germline trimming cut 0 bases from V and 6 bases from J; bases unmatched to any gene: 8. CDR1 is SGHRS, CDR2 YFSETQ, per germline. This CDR3 is 16 amino acids long. The CDR3 loop reads CASSLGTDRGLVEQYF. CDR3 sequence (DNA): TGCGCCAGCAGCTTGGGCACGGACAGGGGGCTGGTCGAGCAGTACTTC.

The table lists this clonotype with a few counts. The chain couples TRBV7-2 to TRBJ2-2; 9 nucleotides match TRBD1. With 5 bases clipped from V and 4 bases from J, the junction kept 2 bases outside the gene matches. Germline CDR1 is SGHTA and CDR2 is FQGNSA. This CDR3 is 14 amino acids long. The CDR3 loop reads CASSPQGATGELFF. In nucleotides, the CDR3 is TGTGCCAGCAGCCCACAGGGGGCCACCGGGGAGCTGTTTTTT.

With respect to this clonotype: A clone one base away is much larger, so this may be a read error. The rearrangement links TRBV20-1 to TRBJ1-4; D call uncertain. This CDR3 spans 17 amino acids. Germline V lookup: CDR1 DFQATT, CDR2 SNEGSKA (reference sequence). CDR3 sequence (DNA): TGCAGTGCTAGAGGGGTGGTTGAGGGAACAACTAATGAAAAACTGTTATTT. It codes for CSARGVVEGTTNEKLLF.

This clonotype was seen ten or more times. V is TRBV12-3 or TRBV12-4 and J is TRBJ1-2; 9 nucleotides agree with TRBD1. Losses at the gene ends were 8 bases for V and 1 base for J; bases not matched to a gene: 8. CDR3 length: 15 amino acids. The DNA of the CDR3 is TGTGCCAGCGCTGGGACAGGGACCCTTAACTATGGCTACACCTTC. It specifies CASAGTGTLNYGYTF.

This clonotype occurred a few times. V is TRBV25-1 and J is TRBJ2-4; 7 nucleotides agree with TRBD1. The CDR3 has 17 amino acids. The germline V gene has CDR1 MGHDK and CDR2 SYGVNS. After removal of 6 bases from V and 3 bases from J, the junction contained 14 bases not matched to a gene. In nucleotides, the CDR3 is TGTGCCAGCAGCGACCGGGACAGTGGGCAAGGCAAAAACATTCAGTACTTC. This translates into CASSDRDSGQGKNIQYF.